The TCR beta chain described here comes from a study of T cell repertoires in cytomegalovirus infection. Across the whole study: CMV infection plus the matching HLA type was flagged by public TCR beta signatures.

Germline V gives CDR1 MGHRA, CDR2 YSYEKL. The CDR3 covers 16 residues. With 3 bases clipped from V and 7 bases from J, the junction kept 11 bases outside the gene matches. This clonotype was counted between two and nine times. One entry per CDR3 protein results from TCRdb running MiXCR on the reads. The sample contains around 530,000 distinct CDR3 sequences, about 15% of which appear only once. The chain combines TRBV4-1 with TRBJ2-1; TRBD2 matches 8 bases. The receptor was isolated from a human donor in good health (CMV status not recorded). Some clones in this sample may be carry-over from other donors' samples. The specimen sequenced was CD8+ T cells from PBMCs. The CDR3 region has the DNA TGCGCCAGCAGCCAGATGGGACTAGGTAAAATGAATGAGCAGTTCTTC. Translated, it gives CASSQMGLGKMNEQFF.